This entry is about one T cell receptor (beta chain). Per the germline V gene, CDR1 is MDHEN and CDR2 is SYDVKM. Trimming removed 0 bases from V and 9 bases from J, with 12 bases in between. This CDR3 is 15 amino acids long. Profiled with immunoSEQ multiplex PCR; TCRdb holds only in-frame clones, not every one. The sample holds 70,000 or so clones, just over 85% seen once. The entry originates in a study of blood T cell repertoires in COVID-19. About the study: Sources were T cells, B-cell-depleted T cells, or PBMCs; the material itself was cDNA or gDNA.

The rearrangement links TRBV28 to TRBJ2-6; no clear D gene. This sequence was found in a man between 65 and 85 years old with active or convalescent COVID-19. Sequencing input: peripheral blood. The CDR3 region has the DNA TGTGCCAGCAGTTTATGGTCCGGGTTTGACAACGTCCTGACTTTC. Protein sequence: CASSLWSGFDNVLTF.